The clone carrying this T cell receptor (beta chain) was picked up one time. The data are from a study of control samples from healthy donors and cancer patients. The data were produced by immunoSEQ multiplex PCR, yet TCRdb's version contains in-frame clones alone and is incomplete. The sample contains more than 95,000 clones, 87% of which appear only once. The CDR3 sequence is 12 residues long. Germline CDR1 reads SGHRS; CDR2 reads YFSETQ. Trimming removed 4 bases from V and 8 bases from J; junction bases left unmatched: 5. The sequenced sample was blood. The TCR was taken from a man aged 18 to 35 in good health. The chain links TRBV5-1 to TRBJ1-2, with TRBD1 identical over 7 bases. CDR3 in amino acids: CASSRQGEGYTF. CDR3 sequence (DNA): TGCGCCAGCAGCCGACAGGGTGAAGGCTACACCTTC.